Shown below are 21 T cell receptor beta chains from a single sample sequenced in a study of blood T cell repertoires in COVID-19 (dated by TCRdb to about 2020). Receptor libraries were prepared by the immunoSEQ multiplex PCR assay. The clones in this table, taken by TCRdb from immuneACCESS, are in-frame only. Not every clone is retained; where verified, under half of the shortfall comes from an unresolved V gene, and the cause of the rest is unknown. The sample includes approximately 52,000 clones, with approximately 86% observed a single time. The ten most abundant clones make up about 1.2% of the sample. Sequencing was performed on peripheral blood. Every receptor here comes from a man aged 60-69 years with acute or convalescent COVID-19.

The chain has TRBV5-1 and TRBJ2-7; 11 bases agree with TRBD1. V lost 4 bases, J lost 3 bases, and 6 bases stayed unmatched. Germline V lookup: CDR1 SGHRS, CDR2 YFSETQ. The CDR3 loop spans 15 amino acids. CDR3 in amino acids: CASSVTGTGGYEQYF. The CDR3 DNA sequence: TGCGCCAGCAGCGTCACCGGGACAGGGGGCTACGAGCAGTACTTC.

The chain combines TRBV27 with TRBJ2-7; D unclear. This CDR3 region has 14 residues. The ends were cut back, 2 bases at V and 2 bases at J, with 10 bases in the middle. CDR1 is MNHEY and CDR2 is SMNVEV in the germline V gene (reference sequence). The CDR3 coding sequence is TGTGCCAGCAGTTTACACAGAAATACCTACGAGCAGTACTTC. This codes for CASSLHRNTYEQYF.

V is TRBV5-6 and J is TRBJ2-2; 8 nucleotides agree with TRBD2. This CDR3 region has 15 residues. Trimming removed 5 bases from V and 3 bases from J; junction bases left unmatched: 6. The germline V gene has CDR1 SGHDT and CDR2 YYEEEE. The CDR3 loop reads CASRVTGGHTGELFF. The CDR3 DNA reads as TGTGCCAGCAGAGTGACGGGGGGGCACACCGGGGAGCTGTTTTTT.

The rearrangement uses TRBV6-6 and TRBJ2-5; D is possibly TRBD2 (5 bases). Deletions cut 8 bases from V and 4 bases from J, with 17 bases between. The CDR3 extends over 14 amino acids. In germline, CDR1 is MNHNY, CDR2 SVGAGI (reference sequence). Written as DNA, the CDR3 is TGTGCCAGCGGAAGAACTAGGGTCGGAGAGACCCAGTACTTC. It encodes CASGRTRVGETQYF.

The rearrangement uses TRBV27 and TRBJ1-6; D is undetermined. In germline, CDR1 is MNHEY, CDR2 SMNVEV (reference sequence). This CDR3 has 14 amino acids. The germline V and J ends were trimmed by 2 bases and 5 bases, with 7 bases remaining between them. The CDR3 region has the DNA TGTGCCAGCAGTTTAAGAGTAAATAATTCACCCCTCCACTTT. This sequence encodes CASSLRVNNSPLHF.

This clone was counted a few times. The chain is built from TRBV5-4 and TRBJ2-3; 9 nucleotides align to TRBD2. Unmatched junction bases numbered 2, after V lost 0 bases and J lost 0 bases. Germline lookup yields CDR1 SGHNT and CDR2 YYREEE (reference sequence). This CDR3 is built from 16 residues. The CDR3 loop reads CASSLDLAGSTDTQYF. DNA of the CDR3: TGTGCCAGCAGCTTGGACCTAGCGGGGAGCACAGATACGCAGTATTTT.

The chain recombines TRBV2 with TRBJ1-5, with D possibly being TRBD1 (6 bases). V was clipped by 2 bases and J by 6 bases, with 11 bases between them. There are 14 residues in the CDR3. Looked up from germline, CDR1 is SNHLY and CDR2 is FYNNEI. CDR3 DNA sequence: TGTGCCAGCAGTGAACAAGGGGGTGGTCAGCCCCAGCATTTT. Encoded protein: CASSEQGGGQPQHF.

The genes are TRBV14 and TRBJ2-1, with D perhaps TRBD2 (5 bases). CDR1 SGHDN and CDR2 FVKESK come from the germline V gene. The V gene lost 2 bases and the J gene lost 7 bases, with 9 bases spanning the gap. This CDR3 comprises 13 residues. CDR3 bases: TGTGCCAGCAGCCAACAACGGGAAAATGAGCAGTTCTTC. It is translated as CASSQQRENEQFF.

To note about this clone: This sample includes further DNA sequences coding for the same CDR3. The chain is built from TRBV6-2 or TRBV6-3 and TRBJ1-2; the D is unclear. Germline assignment: CDR1 MNHEY and CDR2 SVGEGT. The ends were cut back, 5 bases at V and 0 bases at J, with 4 bases in the middle. CDR3 length: 12 amino acids. CDR3 residues: CASSRANYGYTF. In nucleotides, the CDR3 is TGTGCCAGCAGTAGAGCTAACTATGGCTACACCTTC.

This clone was counted only a few times. The genes are TRBV3-1 (or the pseudogene TRBV3-2) and TRBJ1-1, with 9 nucleotides matching TRBD1. The CDR3 contains 16 residues. The J segment lost 2 bases and the V segment lost 5 bases, leaving 9 bases of the junction unmatched. Germline V CDR1 and CDR2: LGHDT, YNNKEL (reference sequence). CDR3 residues: CASSTGWGQGNTEAFF. CDR3 sequence (DNA): TGTGCCAGCAGCACCGGCTGGGGACAGGGTAACACTGAAGCTTTCTTT.

This chain links TRBV13 with TRBJ2-6; D might be TRBD2 (6 bases). Germline CDR1 is PRHDT and CDR2 is FYEKMQ (reference sequence). This CDR3 is built from 17 residues. Trimming removed 3 bases from V and 1 base from J, with 13 bases in between. CDR3 sequence: CASSFGTGLSGANVLTF. For the CDR3, the DNA is TGTGCCAGCAGCTTCGGAACAGGACTATCTGGGGCCAACGTCCTGACTTTC.

This clone was counted a single time. The V gene is TRBV9, the J gene TRBJ2-7; 10 bases fit TRBD1. The germline V gene encodes CDR1 SGDLS and CDR2 YYNGEE. J lost 2 bases, V lost 4 bases, and 6 bases had no gene match. The CDR3 runs to 15 residues. CDR3 sequence (DNA): TGTGCCAGCAGCCACTCCGGGACAGGGGCCTACGAGCAGTACTTC. This gives the protein CASSHSGTGAYEQYF. The variable domain in full, completed from reference TRBV9 and TRBJ2-7, reads DSGVTQTPKHLITATGQRVTLRCSPRSGDLSVYWYQQSLDQGLQFLIQYYNGEERAKGNILERFSAQQFPDLHSELNLSSLELGDSALYFCASSHSGTGAYEQYFGPGTRLTVT.

The rearrangement uses TRBV6-2 or TRBV6-3 and TRBJ1-1, with no clear D. With 2 bases removed from V and 0 bases from J, the gap between germline ends came to 25 bases. This CDR3 has 20 amino acids. From germline, CDR1 is MNHEY and CDR2 SVGEGT. The CDR3 protein is CASSYGPVTSISWMNTEAFF. CDR3 nucleotides: TGTGCCAGCAGTTACGGGCCCGTCACAAGTATCTCGTGGATGAACACTGAAGCTTTCTTT.

The genes are TRBV6-5 and TRBJ2-3; D might be TRBD1 (5 bases). The ends were cut back, 2 bases at V and 4 bases at J, with 7 bases in the middle. The V gene's germline CDR1 is MNHEY and CDR2 SVGAGI. The CDR3 spans 13 residues. CDR3 in amino acids: CASSYRGADTQYF. The CDR3 bases are TGTGCCAGCAGTTACAGGGGCGCAGATACGCAGTATTTT.

The V gene is TRBV9, the J gene TRBJ2-1; D remains unclear. The CDR3 consists of 14 residues. V lost 0 bases and J 5 bases, leaving 9 bases between the germline ends. In germline, CDR1 is SGDLS, CDR2 YYNGEE. The CDR3 DNA is TGTGCCAGCAGCGTAGAACCCCTAAACAATGAGCAGTTCTTC. Its protein product is CASSVEPLNNEQFF. Looking up the rest from reference TRBV9 and TRBJ2-1 gives the full variable domain: DSGVTQTPKHLITATGQRVTLRCSPRSGDLSVYWYQQSLDQGLQFLIQYYNGEERAKGNILERFSAQQFPDLHSELNLSSLELGDSALYFCASSVEPLNNEQFFGPGTRLTVL.

Of note for this clone: Different DNA sequences within this sample yield the same CDR3. V gene TRBV5-6 combines with J gene TRBJ1-2; 8 bases match TRBD1. This CDR3 has 13 amino acids. The trim removed 4 bases at V and 4 bases at J, leaving 3 bases unmatched. The germline gives CDR1 SGHDT, CDR2 YYEEEE. CDR3 protein: CASSTGGSYGYTF. CDR3 bases: TGTGCCAGCAGCACAGGGGGGAGCTATGGCTACACCTTC.

V gene TRBV9 combines with J gene TRBJ2-2; TRBD2 agrees at 8 bases. Trimming at V came to 1 base and at J to 5 bases, leaving 19 bases not matched to a gene. The CDR3 consists of 20 residues. Germline assignment: CDR1 SGDLS and CDR2 YYNGEE. CDR3 amino acids: CASSVYPLRSGGIGTGELFF. CDR3 sequence (DNA): TGTGCCAGCAGCGTATATCCCCTGAGGAGCGGGGGTATTGGAACCGGGGAGCTGTTTTTT.

The chain is built from TRBV7-3 and TRBJ2-3; no clear D. The CDR3 loop spans 13 amino acids. Trimming shortened V by 1 base and J by 4 bases, and 6 bases separated the two germline ends. Germline V gene lookup returns CDR1 SGHTA and CDR2 FQGTGA. CDR3 sequence: CASSLNPADTQYF. The CDR3, as DNA: TGTGCCAGCAGCTTAAATCCGGCAGATACGCAGTATTTT.

V gene TRBV20-1 combines with J gene TRBJ2-5, with D possibly matching TRBD2 (6 bases). V lost 3 bases and J lost 1, with 12 bases in between. Germline CDR1 is DFQATT and CDR2 is SNEGSKA (reference sequence). This CDR3 contains 14 residues. The CDR3 nucleotides are TGCAGTGCTAGTCGGGGGTACCCCCAAGAGACCCAGTACTTC. Translated: CSASRGYPQETQYF.

The genes are TRBV2 and TRBJ2-7; a possible D gene is TRBD2 (5 bases). CDR1 and CDR2 (germline): SNHLY, FYNNEI. V was trimmed by 5 bases and J by 0 bases, leaving 23 bases between them. CDR3 size: 18 residues. The CDR3 here is CASSYQLRSGGSSYEQYF. Written as DNA, the CDR3 is TGTGCCAGCAGTTACCAGTTGCGGTCCGGTGGGAGCTCCTACGAGCAGTACTTC.

This clone was seen only once. The rearrangement links TRBV4-1 to TRBJ1-2; maybe TRBD1 (5 bases). With 0 bases removed from V and 7 bases from J, the gap between germline ends came to 12 bases. This CDR3 has 14 residues. Germline V gene data show CDR1 as MGHRA and CDR2 as YSYEKL. The CDR3 sequence is CASSQDRTGGGYTF. Written as DNA, the CDR3 is TGCGCCAGCAGCCAAGACCGGACCGGGGGTGGCTACACCTTC.